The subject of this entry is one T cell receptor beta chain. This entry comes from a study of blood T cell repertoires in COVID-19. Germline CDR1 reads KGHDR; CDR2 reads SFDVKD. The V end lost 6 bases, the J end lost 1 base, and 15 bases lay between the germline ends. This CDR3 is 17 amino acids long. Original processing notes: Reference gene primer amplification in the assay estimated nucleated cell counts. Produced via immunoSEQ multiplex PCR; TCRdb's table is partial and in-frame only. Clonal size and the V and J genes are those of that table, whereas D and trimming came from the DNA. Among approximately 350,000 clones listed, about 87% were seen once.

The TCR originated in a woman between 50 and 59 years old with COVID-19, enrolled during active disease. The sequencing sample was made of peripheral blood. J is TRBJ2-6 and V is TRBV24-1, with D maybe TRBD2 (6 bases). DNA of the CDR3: TGTGCCACCAGTCCGGGGATGGGGGGATCTGGGGCCAACGTCCTGACTTTC. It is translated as CATSPGMGGSGANVLTF.